Listed below are T cell receptor beta chains from one sample, sequenced in a study of T cells after yellow fever vaccination. MiXCR was run by TCRdb on the 5' RACE reads, yielding one entry per CDR3 protein. The sample carries hundreds of thousands of distinct CDR3 sequences, 4.1% recorded once. The material was PBMCs, obtained 5 days after the yellow fever booster vaccination. These TCRs come from a man younger than 35 who received the YFV17D yellow fever vaccine. Both conserved end residues are part of each CDR3. D genes are given only for firm matches. Expanded clones are given a class, and other clones once, few, many or no size at all.

clone_size: few; j_call: TRBJ1-5; cdr3_length: 16; d_call: -; v_call: TRBV2; cdr3_aa: CASSPAGVSGNQPQHF; cdr3_nt: TGTGCCAGCAGCCCCGCAGGGGTTTCTGGCAATCAGCCCCAGCATTTT
clone_size: -; j_call: TRBJ1-2; cdr3_length: 14; d_call: TRBD1; v_call: TRBV9; cdr3_aa: CASSPSTGDYGYTF; cdr3_nt: TGTGCCAGCAGCCCTTCGACAGGGGACTATGGCTACACCTTC
clone_size: -; j_call: TRBJ1-1; cdr3_length: 13; d_call: TRBD1; v_call: TRBV20-1; cdr3_aa: CSAPRQGRTEAFF; cdr3_nt: TGCAGTGCCCCGCGACAGGGAAGGACTGAAGCTTTCTTT
clone_size: many; j_call: TRBJ1-4; cdr3_length: 12; d_call: -; v_call: TRBV9; cdr3_aa: CASSVGNEKLFF; cdr3_nt: TGTGCCAGCAGCGTAGGGAATGAAAAACTGTTTTTT
clone_size: few; j_call: TRBJ1-5; cdr3_length: 16; d_call: -; v_call: TRBV20-1; cdr3_aa: CSARDLAGTHNQPQHF; cdr3_nt: TGCAGTGCTAGAGATCTAGCAGGGACTCACAATCAGCCCCAGCATTTT
clone_size: -; j_call: TRBJ2-5; cdr3_length: 19; d_call: -; v_call: TRBV7-2; cdr3_aa: CASSLAFRGWDADQETQYF; cdr3_nt: TGTGCCAGCAGCTTAGCCTTTAGGGGGTGGGACGCCGACCAAGAGACCCAGTACTTC
clone_size: -; j_call: TRBJ2-1; cdr3_length: 14; d_call: TRBD1; v_call: TRBV13; cdr3_aa: CASSFPDRGNEAFF; cdr3_nt: TGTGCCAGCAGCTTCCCTGACAGGGGAAATGAGGCTTTCTTC
clone_size: -; j_call: TRBJ1-4; cdr3_length: 17; d_call: -; v_call: TRBV5-1; cdr3_aa: CASSLALETATNEKLFF; cdr3_nt: TGCGCCAGCAGCTTGGCCCTCGAGACAGCCACTAATGAAAAACTGTTTTTT
clone_size: many; j_call: TRBJ1-2; cdr3_length: 13; d_call: TRBD1; v_call: TRBV20-1; cdr3_aa: CSAPDRGLRSYTF; cdr3_nt: TGCAGTGCGCCTGACAGGGGGCTTAGGAGCTACACCTTC
clone_size: many; j_call: TRBJ2-5; cdr3_length: 16; d_call: TRBD1; v_call: TRBV27; cdr3_aa: CASSSTSGTAQETQYF; cdr3_nt: TGTGCCAGCAGTTCTACGTCCGGGACAGCCCAAGAGACCCAGTACTTC
clone_size: many; j_call: TRBJ1-1; cdr3_length: 11; d_call: -; v_call: TRBV28; cdr3_aa: CASSAWGSAFF; cdr3_nt: TGTGCCAGCAGTGCATGGGGTTCAGCTTTCTTT
clone_size: -; j_call: TRBJ1-3; cdr3_length: 17; d_call: -; v_call: TRBV7-2; cdr3_aa: CASSLRSQEIHENTIYF; cdr3_nt: TGTGCCAGCAGCTTACGGAGCCAGGAGATCCACGAAAACACCATATATTTT
clone_size: -; j_call: TRBJ2-5; cdr3_length: 16; d_call: TRBD2; v_call: TRBV5-1; cdr3_aa: CASSLVYWGGQETQYF; cdr3_nt: TGCGCCAGCAGCTTGGTATACTGGGGGGGCCAAGAGACCCAGTACTTC
clone_size: -; j_call: TRBJ2-2; cdr3_length: 13; d_call: -; v_call: TRBV12-3/TRBV12-4; cdr3_aa: CASARSLTGELFF; cdr3_nt: TGTGCCAGCGCCAGGTCCCTCACCGGGGAGCTGTTTTTT
clone_size: few; j_call: TRBJ2-4; cdr3_length: 15; d_call: -; v_call: TRBV3-1; cdr3_aa: CASSQREAAKNIQYF; cdr3_nt: TGTGCCAGCAGCCAAAGAGAGGCAGCCAAAAACATTCAGTACTTC
clone_size: few; j_call: TRBJ1-1; cdr3_length: 13; d_call: TRBD1; v_call: TRBV24-1; cdr3_aa: CATRDRVNTEAFF; cdr3_nt: TGTGCCACCCGGGACAGGGTGAACACTGAAGCTTTCTTT
clone_size: few; j_call: TRBJ2-1; cdr3_length: 14; d_call: -; v_call: TRBV9; cdr3_aa: CASSARSSYNEQFF; cdr3_nt: TGTGCCAGCAGTGCACGGTCGTCCTACAATGAGCAGTTCTTC
clone_size: few; j_call: TRBJ2-3; cdr3_length: 15; d_call: TRBD2; v_call: TRBV20-1; cdr3_aa: CSARTSGGPWGTQYF; cdr3_nt: TGCAGTGCCAGGACTAGCGGGGGCCCCTGGGGTACGCAGTATTTT
clone_size: many; j_call: TRBJ2-5; cdr3_length: 15; d_call: -; v_call: TRBV24-1; cdr3_aa: CATSDPSTDGETQYF; cdr3_nt: TGTGCCACCAGTGACCCTTCGACAGACGGAGAGACCCAGTACTTC
clone_size: many; j_call: TRBJ1-2; cdr3_length: 14; d_call: TRBD1; v_call: TRBV5-1; cdr3_aa: CASSLGDRNYGYTF; cdr3_nt: TGCGCCAGCAGCTTGGGGGACAGAAACTATGGCTACACCTTC
clone_size: -; j_call: TRBJ2-1; cdr3_length: 15; d_call: -; v_call: TRBV9; cdr3_aa: CASSVEGGTDNEQFF; cdr3_nt: TGTGCCAGCAGCGTAGAGGGGGGGACCGACAATGAGCAGTTCTTC
clone_size: many; j_call: TRBJ1-1; cdr3_length: 14; d_call: TRBD1; v_call: TRBV5-1; cdr3_aa: CASSNYRGTTEAFF; cdr3_nt: TGCGCCAGCAGCAATTACAGGGGGACCACTGAAGCTTTCTTT